This TCR beta chain appears in the sequencing data of a study of cytomegalovirus exposure and HLA in healthy donors. Study overall: T cells numbering approximately 170 million yielded more than 95 million unique TCR beta sequences in an earlier analysis.

After removal of 4 bases from V and 6 bases from J, the junction contained 7 bases not matched to a gene. The CDR3 runs 14 residues. Germline V lookup: CDR1 SGHTA, CDR2 FQGTGA. Primers included in the PCR were 60 Vbeta and 13 Jbeta primers. Profiled with immunoSEQ multiplex PCR; TCRdb holds only in-frame clones, not every one. This table has under 120,000 clones, approximately 70% appearing once. The V call is TRBV7-3, the J call TRBJ2-3; TRBD2 agrees at 7 bases. Source material: PBMCs. This receptor was obtained from a man aged 30-40 years in good health and CMV-seropositive. This CDR3 is CASSSGLDVDTQYF. The CDR3 DNA is TGTGCCAGCAGCTCCGGACTAGATGTCGATACGCAGTATTTT.